This T cell receptor beta chain originates from a study of T cell responses to AZD1222 COVID-19 vaccine. In the study overall: Second doses at about 4 or about 12 weeks were pooled. Overall study results and limits: Baseline seropositivity characterized only a handful of AZD1222 recipients.

The repertoire was sequenced with immunoSEQ multiplex PCR; TCRdb's copy has only in-frame clones and lacks some. The sample contains 200,000 or so clones, 75% to 90% of which appear only once. On this clone itself: Its antigen is unidentified.

This specimen was peripheral blood, taken on day 0 of AZD1222 vaccination. The receptor was derived from an adult in good health.

CDR3 DNA: TGTGCCAGCTCACCGAGCGAGGGCACAGATACGCAGTATTTT. Residues: CASSPSEGTDTQYF. The V call is TRBV18, the J call TRBJ2-3; D unclear. Trimming removed 3 bases from V and 1 base from J, with 8 bases in between. The CDR3 has 14 residues. Germline-derived CDR1 and CDR2 are KGHSH and LQKENI.